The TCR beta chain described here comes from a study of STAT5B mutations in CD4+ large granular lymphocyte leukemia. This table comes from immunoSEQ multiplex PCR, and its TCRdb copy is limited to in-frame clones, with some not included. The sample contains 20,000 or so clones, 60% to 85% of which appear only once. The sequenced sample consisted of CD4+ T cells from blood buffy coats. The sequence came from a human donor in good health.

Here the CDR3 DNA reads TGTGCCAGCAGCCTCACACGGGCAGGCGGTGGCACAGATACGCAGTATTTT. Translated, it gives CASSLTRAGGGTDTQYF. This chain links TRBV11-1 with TRBJ2-3, with unresolved D. Germline loops: CDR1 SGHAT, CDR2 FQDESV (reference sequence). The CDR3 has 17 residues. With 5 bases removed from V and 1 base from J, the gap between germline ends came to 19 bases.